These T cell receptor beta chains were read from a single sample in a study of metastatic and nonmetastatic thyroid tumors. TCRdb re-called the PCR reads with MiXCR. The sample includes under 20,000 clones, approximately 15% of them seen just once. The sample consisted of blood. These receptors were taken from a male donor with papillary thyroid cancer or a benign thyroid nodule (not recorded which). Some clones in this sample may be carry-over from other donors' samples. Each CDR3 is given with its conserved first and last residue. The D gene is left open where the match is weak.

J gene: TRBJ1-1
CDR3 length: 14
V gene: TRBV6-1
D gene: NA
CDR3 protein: CASLNGGLDTEAFF

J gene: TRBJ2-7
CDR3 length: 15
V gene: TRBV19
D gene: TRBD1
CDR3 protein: CASSLRTGGGYEQYF

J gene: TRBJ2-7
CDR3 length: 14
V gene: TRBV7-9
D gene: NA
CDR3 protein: CASSLEVGLYEQYF

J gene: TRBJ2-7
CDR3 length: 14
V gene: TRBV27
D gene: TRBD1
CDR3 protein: CASTGAGGSYEQYF

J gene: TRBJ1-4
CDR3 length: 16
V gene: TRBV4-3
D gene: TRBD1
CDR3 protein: CASSHRQGTLGQKLFF

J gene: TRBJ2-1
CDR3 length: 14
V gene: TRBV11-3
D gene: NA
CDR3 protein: CASSLAGTSNEQFF

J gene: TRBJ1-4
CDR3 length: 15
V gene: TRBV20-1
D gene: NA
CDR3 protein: CSARAGGGGDEKLFF

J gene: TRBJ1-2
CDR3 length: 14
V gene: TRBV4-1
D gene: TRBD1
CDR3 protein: CASSPSGGLGGYTF

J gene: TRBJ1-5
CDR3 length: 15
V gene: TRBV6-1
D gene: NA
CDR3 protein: CASSPELDSNQPQHF

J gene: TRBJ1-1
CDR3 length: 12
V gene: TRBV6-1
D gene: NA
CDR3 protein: CASSTRWTEAFF

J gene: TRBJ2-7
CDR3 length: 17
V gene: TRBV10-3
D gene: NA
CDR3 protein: CAISAPHEDIGAYEQYF

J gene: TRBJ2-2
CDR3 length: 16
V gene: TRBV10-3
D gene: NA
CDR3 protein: CAIRETRSRNTGELFF

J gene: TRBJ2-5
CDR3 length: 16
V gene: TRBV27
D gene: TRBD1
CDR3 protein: CASSLPLRTGQETQYF

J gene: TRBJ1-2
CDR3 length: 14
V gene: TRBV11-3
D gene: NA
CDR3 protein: CASSLGGANYGYTF

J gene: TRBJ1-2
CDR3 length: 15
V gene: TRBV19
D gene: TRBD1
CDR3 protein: CASSPQGDRVYGYTF

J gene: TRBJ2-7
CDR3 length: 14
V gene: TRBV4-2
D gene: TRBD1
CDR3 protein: CASSQGQGSYEQYF

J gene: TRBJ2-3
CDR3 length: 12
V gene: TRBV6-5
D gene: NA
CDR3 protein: CASSYSGYTQYF

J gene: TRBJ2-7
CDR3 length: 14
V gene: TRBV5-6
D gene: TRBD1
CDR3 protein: CASSFGQGSLKQYF

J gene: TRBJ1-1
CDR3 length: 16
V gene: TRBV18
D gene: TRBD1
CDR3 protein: CASSLGQGPQKTGAFF

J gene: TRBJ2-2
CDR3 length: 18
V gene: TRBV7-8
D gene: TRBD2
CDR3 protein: CASSLWPLAGGGTGELFF

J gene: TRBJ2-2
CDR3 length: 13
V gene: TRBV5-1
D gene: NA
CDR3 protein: CASSLGATGELFF

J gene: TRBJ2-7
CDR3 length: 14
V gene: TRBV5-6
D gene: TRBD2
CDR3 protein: CASSWPSGSYEQYF

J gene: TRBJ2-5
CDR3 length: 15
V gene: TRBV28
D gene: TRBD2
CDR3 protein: CASCLAGVGGETQYF

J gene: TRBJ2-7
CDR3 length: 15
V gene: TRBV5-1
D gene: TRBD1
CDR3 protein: CASSLVGQGTVEQYF

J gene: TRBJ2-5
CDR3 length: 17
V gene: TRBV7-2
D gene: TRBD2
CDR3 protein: CASSSGLAGPTGETQYF

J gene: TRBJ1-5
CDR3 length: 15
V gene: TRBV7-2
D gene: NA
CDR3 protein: CASSLNRVSNQPQHF

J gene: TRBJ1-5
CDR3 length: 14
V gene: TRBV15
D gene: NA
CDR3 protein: CATSRAMENQPQHF

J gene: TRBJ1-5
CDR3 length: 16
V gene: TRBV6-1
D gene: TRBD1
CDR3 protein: CASSGNRGMDNQPQHF

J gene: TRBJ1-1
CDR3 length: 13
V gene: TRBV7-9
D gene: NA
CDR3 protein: CANSPGTLWAASF

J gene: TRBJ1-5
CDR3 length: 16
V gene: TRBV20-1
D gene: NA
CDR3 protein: CSAISRPALSDQPQHF

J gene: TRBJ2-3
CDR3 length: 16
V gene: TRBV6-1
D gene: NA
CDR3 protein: CASTEIRGAGTDTQYF

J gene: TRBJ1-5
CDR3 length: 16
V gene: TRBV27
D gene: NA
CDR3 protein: CASSLSPSLDNQPQHF

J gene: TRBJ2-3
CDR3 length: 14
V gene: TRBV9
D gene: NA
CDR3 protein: CASSAFGMTDTQYF

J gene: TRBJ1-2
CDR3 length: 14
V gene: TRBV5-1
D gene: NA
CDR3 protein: CANSLSLCNYGYTF

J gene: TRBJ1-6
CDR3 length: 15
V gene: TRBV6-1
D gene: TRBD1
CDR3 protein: CASGQGAEGVSPLHF

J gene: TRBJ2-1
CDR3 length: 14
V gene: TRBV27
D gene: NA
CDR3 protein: CASRLRRPWNEQFF

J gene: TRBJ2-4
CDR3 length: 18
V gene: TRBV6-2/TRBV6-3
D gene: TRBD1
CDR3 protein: CASRALDRGSPRGNIQYF

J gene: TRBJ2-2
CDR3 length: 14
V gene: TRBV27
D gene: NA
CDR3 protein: CASSFGGNTGELFF

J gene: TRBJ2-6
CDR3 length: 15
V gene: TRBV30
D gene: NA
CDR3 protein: CAWRGLRSGANVLTF

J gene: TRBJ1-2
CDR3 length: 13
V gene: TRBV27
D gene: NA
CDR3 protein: CASSFKGVYGYTF

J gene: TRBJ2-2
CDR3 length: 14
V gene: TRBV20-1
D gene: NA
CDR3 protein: CSARVMAGWGELFF

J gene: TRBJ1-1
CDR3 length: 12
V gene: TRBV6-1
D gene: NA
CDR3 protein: CASSPVSTEAFF

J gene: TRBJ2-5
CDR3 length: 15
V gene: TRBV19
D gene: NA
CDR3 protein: CASSLLWGRGETQYF

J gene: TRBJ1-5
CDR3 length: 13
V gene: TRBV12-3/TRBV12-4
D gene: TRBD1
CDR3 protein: CASSLDRAQPQHF

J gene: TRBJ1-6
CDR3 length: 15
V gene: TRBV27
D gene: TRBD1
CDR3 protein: CASSRDSSYNSPLHF

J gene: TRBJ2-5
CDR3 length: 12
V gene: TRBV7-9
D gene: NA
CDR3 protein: CASSSIQETQYF

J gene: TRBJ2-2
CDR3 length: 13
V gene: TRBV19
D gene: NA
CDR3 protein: CASRDQNTGELFF

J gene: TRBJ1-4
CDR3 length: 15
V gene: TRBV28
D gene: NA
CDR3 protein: CASSPSRAGYEKLFF

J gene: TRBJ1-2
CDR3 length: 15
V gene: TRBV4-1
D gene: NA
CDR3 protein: CASSQEEGSTYGYTF

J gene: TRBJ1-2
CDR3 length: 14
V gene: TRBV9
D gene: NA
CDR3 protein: CASSEGPGGYGYTF

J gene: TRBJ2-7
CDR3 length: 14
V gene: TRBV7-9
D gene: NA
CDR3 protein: CASSLGRRPYEQYF

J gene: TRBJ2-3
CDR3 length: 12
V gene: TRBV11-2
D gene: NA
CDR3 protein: CASSSRTDTQYF

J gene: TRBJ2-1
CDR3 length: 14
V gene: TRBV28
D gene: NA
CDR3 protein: CASSLSAPNNEQFF

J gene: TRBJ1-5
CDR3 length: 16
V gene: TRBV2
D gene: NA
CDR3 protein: CASSTAAEFYNQPQHF

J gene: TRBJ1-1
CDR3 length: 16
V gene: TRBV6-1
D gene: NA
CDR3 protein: CASSFDPRGVNTEAFF